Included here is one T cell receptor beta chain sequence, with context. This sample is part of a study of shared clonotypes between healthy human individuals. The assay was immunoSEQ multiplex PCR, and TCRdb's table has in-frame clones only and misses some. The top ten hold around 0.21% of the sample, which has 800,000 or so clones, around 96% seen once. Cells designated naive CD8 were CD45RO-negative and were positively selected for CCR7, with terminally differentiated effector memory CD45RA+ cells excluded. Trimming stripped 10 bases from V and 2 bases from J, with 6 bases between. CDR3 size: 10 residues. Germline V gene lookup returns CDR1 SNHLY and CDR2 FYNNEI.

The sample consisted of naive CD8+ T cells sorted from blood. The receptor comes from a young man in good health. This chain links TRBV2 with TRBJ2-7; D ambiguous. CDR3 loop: CATRAYEQYF. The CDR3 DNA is TGTGCCACCCGGGCCTACGAGCAGTACTTC.